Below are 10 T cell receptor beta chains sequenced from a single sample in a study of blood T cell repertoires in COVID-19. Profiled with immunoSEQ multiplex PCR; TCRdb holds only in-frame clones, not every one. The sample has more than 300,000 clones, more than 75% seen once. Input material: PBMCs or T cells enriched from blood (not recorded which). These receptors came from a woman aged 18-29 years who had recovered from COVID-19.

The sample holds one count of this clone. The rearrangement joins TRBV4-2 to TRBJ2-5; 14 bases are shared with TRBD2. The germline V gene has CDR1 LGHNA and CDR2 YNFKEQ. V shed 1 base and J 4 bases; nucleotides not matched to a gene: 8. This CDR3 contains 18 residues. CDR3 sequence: CASSQVAGGLAGGETQYF. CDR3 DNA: TGTGCCAGCAGCCAAGTTGCCGGCGGACTAGCGGGGGGAGAGACCCAGTACTTC.

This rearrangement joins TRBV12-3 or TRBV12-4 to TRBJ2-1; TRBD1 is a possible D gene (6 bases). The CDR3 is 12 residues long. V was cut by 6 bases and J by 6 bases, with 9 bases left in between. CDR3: CASSWDTNEQFF. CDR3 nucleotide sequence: TGTGCCAGCAGCTGGGACACCAATGAGCAGTTCTTC.

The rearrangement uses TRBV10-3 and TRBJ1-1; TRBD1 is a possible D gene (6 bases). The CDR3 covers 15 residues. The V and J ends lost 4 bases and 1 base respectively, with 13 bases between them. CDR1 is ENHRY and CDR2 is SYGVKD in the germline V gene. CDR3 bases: TGTGCCATCAGTGGTGTGGGGGCAGGGAACACTGAAGCTTTCTTT. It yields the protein CAISGVGAGNTEAFF.

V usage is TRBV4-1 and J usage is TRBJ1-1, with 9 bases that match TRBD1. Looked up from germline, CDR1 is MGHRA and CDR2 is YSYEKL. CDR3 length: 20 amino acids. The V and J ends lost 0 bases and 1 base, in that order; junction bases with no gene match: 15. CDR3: CASSQDSVRTGAASNTEAFF. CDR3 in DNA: TGCGCCAGCAGCCAAGACTCAGTTCGGACAGGGGCTGCGTCGAACACTGAAGCTTTCTTT.

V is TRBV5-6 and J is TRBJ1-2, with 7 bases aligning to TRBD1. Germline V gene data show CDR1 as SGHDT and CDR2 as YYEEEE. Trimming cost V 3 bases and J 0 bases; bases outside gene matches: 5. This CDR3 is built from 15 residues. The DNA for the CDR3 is TGTGCCAGCAGCTGGGGGGACAGCTCTAACTATGGCTACACCTTC. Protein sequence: CASSWGDSSNYGYTF.

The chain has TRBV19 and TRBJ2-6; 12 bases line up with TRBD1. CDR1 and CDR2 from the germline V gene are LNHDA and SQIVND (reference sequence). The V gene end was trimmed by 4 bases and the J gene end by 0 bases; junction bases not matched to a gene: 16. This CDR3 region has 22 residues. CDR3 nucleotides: TGTGCCAGTAGTAAGTTTAATTTCGGGACAGGGGGCGGACGCTCTGGGGCCAACGTCCTGACTTTC. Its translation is CASSKFNFGTGGGRSGANVLTF.

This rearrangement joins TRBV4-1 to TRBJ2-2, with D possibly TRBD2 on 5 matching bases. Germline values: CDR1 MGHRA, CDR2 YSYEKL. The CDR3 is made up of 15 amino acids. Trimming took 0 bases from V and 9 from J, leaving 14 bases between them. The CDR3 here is CASSQDLGSRRELFF. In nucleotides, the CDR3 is TGCGCCAGCAGCCAAGATTTAGGGAGCCGCCGGGAGCTGTTTTTT.

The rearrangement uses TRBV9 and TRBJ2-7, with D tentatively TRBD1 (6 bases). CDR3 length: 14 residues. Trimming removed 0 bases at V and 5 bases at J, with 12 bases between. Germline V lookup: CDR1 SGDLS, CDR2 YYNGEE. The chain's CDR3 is CASSVDSRGDEQYF. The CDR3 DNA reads TGTGCCAGCAGCGTAGATAGCAGGGGTGACGAGCAGTACTTC.

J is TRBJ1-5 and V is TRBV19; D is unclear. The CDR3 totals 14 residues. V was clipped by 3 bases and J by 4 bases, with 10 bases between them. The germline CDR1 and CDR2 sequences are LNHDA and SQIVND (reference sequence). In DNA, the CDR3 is TGTGCCAGTAGTATCCGGACGGGGAATCAGCCCCAGCATTTT. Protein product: CASSIRTGNQPQHF. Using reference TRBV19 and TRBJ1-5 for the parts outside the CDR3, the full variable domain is DGGITQSPKYLFRKEGQNVTLSCEQNLNHDAMYWYRQDPGQGLRLIYYSQIVNDFQKGDIAEGYSVSREKKESFPLTVTSAQKNPTAFYLCASSIRTGNQPQHFGDGTRLSIL.

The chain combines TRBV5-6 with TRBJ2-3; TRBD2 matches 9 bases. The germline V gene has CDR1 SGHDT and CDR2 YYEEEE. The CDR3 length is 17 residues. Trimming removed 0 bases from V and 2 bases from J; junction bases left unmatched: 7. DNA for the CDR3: TGTGCCAGCAGCTTGGTGGCGGGGGGGCCCTTCACAGATACGCAGTATTTT. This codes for CASSLVAGGPFTDTQYF. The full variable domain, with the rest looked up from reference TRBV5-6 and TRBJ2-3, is DAGVTQSPTHLIKTRGQQVTLRCSPKSGHDTVSWYQQALGQGPQFIFQYYEEEERQRGNFPDRFSGHQFPNYSSELNVNALLLGDSALYLCASSLVAGGPFTDTQYFGPGTRLTVL.